Listed here is a single TCR beta chain. This specimen belongs to a study of patients and donors after allogeneic stem cell transplantation. J lost 5 bases, V lost 3 bases, and 2 bases had no gene match. The V gene's germline CDR1 is KGHSH and CDR2 LQKENI. CDR3 size: 14 residues. In TCRdb, the RT-PCR reads were re-called with MiXCR into one record per CDR3 protein. The sample yields roughly 940,000 distinct CDR3 sequences, under 20% seen once. The chain carries TRBV18 and TRBJ1-1; 11 nucleotides align to TRBD1. Sequencing was performed on blood, either unsorted or a sorted T cell fraction (not recorded which). The origin of this receptor is a human donor who was either an allogeneic HSCT recipient or a stem cell or donor lymphocyte infusion donor (not recorded which). It is not recorded whose cells these are; they may come from a transplant donor. DNA for the CDR3: TGTGCCAGCTCACCTTGGGACAGGGGGACTGAAGCTTTCTTT. Residues: CASSPWDRGTEAFF.